One and the same sample provided the 21 T cell receptor beta chains below, sequenced in a study of CD8 T cells in Susac syndrome (dated by TCRdb to between 2017 and 2020). The library was built by means of the immunoSEQ multiplex PCR assay. RNA was extracted with the RNeasy kit and roughly 0.45 to 1 ug was reverse transcribed using random hexamers. In TCRdb, the public reads were trimmed at Q25 with fastp and aligned with MiXCR, with productive beta chains retained. Each entry is one CDR3 protein sequence, shown with its most common DNA and genes. Counted in this sample were 130,000 or so distinct CDR3 sequences; roughly 95% of them appeared once. Together, the top ten hold roughly 0.14% of the sample. What was sequenced was CD4+ T cells from PBMCs. These TCRs come from a human donor with Susac syndrome.

V and J are TRBV5-4 and TRBJ2-7; 8 nucleotides match TRBD1. The germline CDR1 and CDR2 sequences are SGHNT and YYREEE (reference sequence). The CDR3 sequence is 14 residues long. Trimming at V came to 4 bases and at J to 2 bases, leaving 5 bases not matched to a gene. The CDR3 is CASSVGQEAYEQYF. The CDR3 nucleotides read TGTGCCAGCAGCGTGGGACAGGAAGCCTACGAGCAGTACTTC. Together with reference TRBV5-4 and TRBJ2-7, the CDR3 gives the full variable domain: ETGVTQSPTHLIKTRGQQVTLRCSSQSGHNTVSWYQQALGQGPQFIFQYYREEENGRGNFPPRFSGLQFPNYSSELNVNALELDDSALYLCASSVGQEAYEQYFGPGTRLTVT.

The V call is TRBV7-9, the J call TRBJ2-4, with D unclear. From germline, CDR1 is SEHNR and CDR2 FQNEAQ (reference sequence). This CDR3 has 12 residues. With 6 bases removed from V and 2 bases from J, the gap between germline ends came to 5 bases. Here the CDR3 DNA reads TGTGCCAGCAGGGATCCCAAAAACATTCAGTACTTC. Amino acids: CASRDPKNIQYF.

In DNA, the CDR3 is TGCAGTGCGAAATTTAGCGGGAGGGGCAATGAGCAGTTCTTC. Protein product: CSAKFSGRGNEQFF. The chain has TRBV20-1 and TRBJ2-1; TRBD2 aligns across 11 bases. The CDR3 spans 14 residues. Per the germline V gene, CDR1 is DFQATT and CDR2 is SNEGSKA (reference sequence). Trimming at V came to 6 bases and at J to 6 bases, leaving 7 bases not matched to a gene.

The rearrangement joins TRBV18 to TRBJ1-1, with 10 nucleotides matching TRBD1. Germline V gene lookup returns CDR1 KGHSH and CDR2 LQKENI. The CDR3 has 16 amino acids. V lost 4 bases to trimming and J lost 5 bases; unmatched junction nucleotides: 10. The CDR3 sequence: CASSLVDRGPGTEAFF. The CDR3, as DNA: TGTGCCAGCTCACTCGTTGACAGGGGGCCGGGGACTGAAGCTTTCTTT.

The chain employs TRBV7-9 and TRBJ1-2, with D uncertain. The germline gives CDR1 SEHNR, CDR2 FQNEAQ (reference sequence). CDR3 length: 13 residues. Trimming took 1 base from V and 6 from J, leaving 9 bases between them. CDR3 sequence (DNA): TGTGCCAGCAGCTTAGAAGGGAGGAATGGCTACACCTTC. Protein sequence: CASSLEGRNGYTF.

This chain joins TRBV29-1 and TRBJ2-1, with 8 bases fitting TRBD2. The CDR3 loop spans 13 amino acids. With 4 bases clipped from V and 9 bases from J, the junction kept 8 bases outside the gene matches. Per germline, CDR1 SQVTM and CDR2 ANQGSEA. The CDR3 region is CSVVVAGKVEQFF. The CDR3 nucleotides are TGCAGCGTTGTGGTAGCGGGAAAGGTTGAGCAGTTCTTC.

This clonotype was detected once. A read error may produce the germline difference seen at one junction end. In DNA form, the CDR3 reads TGTGCTAGCAGCACCGACAGGGGGGTAGGGACCCAGTACTTC. Protein sequence: CASSTDRGVGTQYF. The chain combines TRBV7-7 with TRBJ2-5, with TRBD1 matching 9 bases. CDR1 and CDR2 (germline): SSHAT, FNYEAQ (reference sequence). The CDR3 runs to 14 residues. Looking up the rest from reference TRBV7-7 and TRBJ2-5 gives the full variable domain: GAGVSQSPRYKVTKRGQDVTLRCDPISSHATLYWYQQALGQGPEFLTYFNYEAQPDKSGLPSDRFSAERPEGSISTLTIQRTEQRDSAMYRCASSTDRGVGTQYFGPGTRLLVL.

The chain uses TRBV2 and TRBJ2-7; no firm D call. The CDR3 contains 14 residues. CDR1 SNHLY and CDR2 FYNNEI come from the germline V gene. V lost 2 bases, J lost 2 bases, and 10 bases lay in between. The CDR3 region is CASSEPFRPYEQYF. CDR3 nucleotide sequence: TGTGCCAGCAGTGAACCATTCAGACCCTACGAGCAGTACTTC. Variable domain in full (rest from reference TRBV2 and TRBJ2-7): EPEVTQTPSHQVTQMGQEVILRCVPISNHLYFYWYRQILGQKVEFLVSFYNNEISEKSEIFDDQFSVERPDGSNFTLKIRSTKLEDSAMYFCASSEPFRPYEQYFGPGTRLTVT.

J is TRBJ2-2 and V is TRBV29-1, with 7 positions matching TRBD2. Trimming removed 4 bases from V and 5 bases from J; junction bases left unmatched: 10. CDR1 SQVTM and CDR2 ANQGSEA come from the germline V gene. This CDR3 has 15 amino acids. The CDR3 nucleotides are TGCAGCGTTGGATCGCTAAGCGGGGTGACCGGGGAGCTGTTTTTT. Amino acids: CSVGSLSGVTGELFF.

V and J are TRBV29-1 and TRBJ1-1, with 10 positions matching TRBD1. CDR3 length equals 14 residues. Germline V gene sequence: CDR1 SQVTM, CDR2 ANQGSEA. Unmatched junction bases numbered 4, after V lost 6 bases and J lost 0 bases. Written as DNA, the CDR3 is TGCAGCGTGTGGACAGGGGGGATGAACACTGAAGCTTTCTTT. It specifies CSVWTGGMNTEAFF. Complete variable domain (other parts from reference TRBV29-1 and TRBJ1-1): SAVISQKPSRDICQRGTSLTIQCQVDSQVTMMFWYRQQPGQSLTLIATANQGSEATYESGFVIDKFPISRPNLTFSTLTVSNMSPEDSSIYLCSVWTGGMNTEAFFGQGTRLTVV.

The chain recombines TRBV20-1 with TRBJ2-5; D not resolved. V was cut by 8 bases and J by 5 bases, with 12 bases left in between. CDR3 length: 11 residues. In germline, CDR1 is DFQATT, CDR2 SNEGSKA (reference sequence). CDR3 residues: CSRARMETQYF. Written as DNA, the CDR3 is TGCAGTCGGGCGCGAATGGAGACCCAGTACTTC.

The chain carries TRBV12-3 or TRBV12-4 and TRBJ1-2; tentatively, D is TRBD1 (6 bases). V was shortened by 6 bases and J by 5 bases, with 16 bases between the two germline ends. The CDR3 extends over 14 amino acids. The CDR3 DNA reads as TGTGCCAGCAGGACAAATCAGGGGAGATATGGCTACACCTTC. Translation: CASRTNQGRYGYTF.

A few counts support this clonotype. Sequence at one end of the junction differs from germline and may be a read error. V is TRBV7-7 and J is TRBJ2-5, with TRBD2 identical over 7 bases. CDR3 length: 14 amino acids. Looked up from germline, CDR1 is SSHAT and CDR2 is FNYEAQ (reference sequence). CDR3: CASSLSGAGETQYF. The CDR3 DNA sequence: TGTGCTAGCAGCTTAAGCGGGGCAGGGGAGACCCAGTACTTC.

The genes are TRBV5-1 and TRBJ2-3; TRBD1 aligns across 9 bases. The germline V gene encodes CDR1 SGHRS and CDR2 YFSETQ. Germline trimming cut 5 bases from V and 5 bases from J; bases unmatched to any gene: 12. This CDR3 contains 16 residues. The CDR3 DNA sequence: TGCGCCAGCAGGGGGCCGGGACAGGGTCAAAGAGATACGCAGTATTTT. Protein: CASRGPGQGQRDTQYF. Full variable domain (remainder filled in from reference TRBV5-1 and TRBJ2-3): KAGVTQTPRYLIKTRGQQVTLSCSPISGHRSVSWYQQTPGQGLQFLFEYFSETQRNKGNFPGRFSGRQFSNSRSEMNVSTLELGDSALYLCASRGPGQGQRDTQYFGPGTRLTVL.

This chain joins TRBV5-1 and TRBJ2-5; 9 bases fit TRBD2. Germline lookup yields CDR1 SGHRS and CDR2 YFSETQ. CDR3 size: 14 residues. J was trimmed by 3 bases and V by 0 bases; bases with no gene match: 0. The CDR3 here is CASSLVAGEETQYF. In DNA form, the CDR3 reads TGCGCCAGCAGCTTGGTAGCGGGAGAAGAGACCCAGTACTTC.

This clonotype has just one count. V is TRBV29-1 and J is TRBJ2-2; no firm D call. The CDR3 is 14 amino acids. CDR1 and CDR2 from the germline V gene are SQVTM and ANQGSEA. Deletions cut 4 bases from V and 0 bases from J, with 9 bases between. CDR3 sequence: CSVVGLANTGELFF. The CDR3, as DNA: TGCAGCGTTGTGGGCCTAGCGAACACCGGGGAGCTGTTTTTT.

This chain connects TRBV15 to TRBJ2-1, with D possibly being TRBD1 or TRBD2 (5 bases each). This CDR3 comprises 15 residues. Germline V gene data show CDR1 as LNHNV and CDR2 as YYDKDF (reference sequence). The germline V and J ends were trimmed by 0 bases and 2 bases, with 8 bases remaining between them. The CDR3 bases are TGTGCCACCAGCAGAGAACTGGGACCCTACAATGAGCAGTTCTTC. Residues: CATSRELGPYNEQFF.

The V gene is TRBV29-1, the J gene TRBJ2-3; 12 bases align to TRBD2. The CDR3 runs 14 residues. Per germline, CDR1 SQVTM and CDR2 ANQGSEA. The V and J ends lost 4 bases and 4 bases, in that order; junction bases with no gene match: 3. This chain's CDR3 is CSVGLAGVADTQYF. CDR3 nucleotide sequence: TGCAGCGTTGGACTAGCGGGAGTAGCAGATACGCAGTATTTT.

CDR3 sequence reads: CSASSGTETYEQYF. The CDR3 DNA is TGCAGTGCTAGTTCCGGGACGGAGACCTACGAGCAGTACTTC. The chain is built from TRBV20-1 and TRBJ2-7; the D gene could be TRBD1 or TRBD2 (5 bases each). The V gene's germline CDR1 is DFQATT and CDR2 SNEGSKA (reference sequence). The V end was cut by 3 bases, the J end by 2 bases, with 14 bases between. The CDR3 has 14 amino acids.

The chain employs TRBV29-1 and TRBJ2-5; tentatively, D is TRBD2 (6 bases). Per germline, CDR1 SQVTM and CDR2 ANQGSEA. V dropped 2 bases and J dropped 5 bases, with 12 bases sitting between them. The CDR3 consists of 13 residues. The DNA for the CDR3 is TGCAGCGTTGAATCGGGGGTTGGGGAGACCCAGTACTTC. Protein product: CSVESGVGETQYF.

The chain couples TRBV18 to TRBJ1-1; D is possibly TRBD1 (5 bases). The germline V gene has CDR1 KGHSH and CDR2 LQKENI. V lost 3 bases and J 3 bases, leaving 8 bases between the germline ends. The CDR3 runs to 13 residues. CDR3 in amino acids: CASSPQTDTEAFF. CDR3 DNA sequence: TGTGCCAGCTCACCCCAGACAGACACTGAAGCTTTCTTT.